These 26 T cell receptor beta chains originate from one sample sequenced in a study of blood T cell repertoires in COVID-19. TCRdb's copy holds only in-frame clones and misses some; the assay was immunoSEQ multiplex PCR. The table shows 35,000 to 45,000 clones, with 86% occurring only once. Sequencing was done on a sample of peripheral blood. All receptors come from a man between 65 and 85 years old with acute or convalescent COVID-19.

The genes are TRBV5-1 and TRBJ2-1; 8 nucleotides match TRBD2. V lost 0 bases to trimming and J lost 7 bases; unmatched junction nucleotides: 12. The CDR3 spans 17 residues. Germline CDR1 and CDR2: SGHRS and YFSETQ. The CDR3 loop reads CASSLGEAGGGANEQFF. For the CDR3, the DNA is TGCGCCAGCAGCTTGGGAGAGGCGGGGGGCGGTGCGAATGAGCAGTTCTTC.

The chain combines TRBV5-5 with TRBJ1-5; D is possibly TRBD1 (5 bases). CDR1 and CDR2 from the germline V gene are SGHKS and YYEKEE (reference sequence). CDR3 size: 14 residues. Trimming removed 4 bases at V and 0 bases at J, with 8 bases between. CDR3 DNA: TGTGCCAGCAGCCTGACAGATAGCAATCAGCCCCAGCATTTT. Translation gives CASSLTDSNQPQHF. The full variable domain, its missing parts supplied by reference TRBV5-5 and TRBJ1-5, is DAGVTQSPTHLIKTRGQQVTLRCSPISGHKSVSWYQQVLGQGPQFIFQYYEKEERGRGNFPDRFSARQFPNYSSELNVNALLLGDSALYLCASSLTDSNQPQHFGDGTRLSIL.

This clone came up once. V and J are TRBV5-1 and TRBJ1-1; D uncertain. Germline V gives CDR1 SGHRS, CDR2 YFSETQ. The CDR3 contains 13 residues. The V end lost 3 bases, the J end lost 0 bases, and 6 bases lay between the germline ends. The CDR3 loop reads CASSYQMNTEAFF. The CDR3 bases are TGCGCCAGCAGCTATCAGATGAACACTGAAGCTTTCTTT.

The V and J genes are TRBV28 and TRBJ1-3, with D possibly TRBD1 on 6 matching bases. CDR3 length: 14 residues. V dropped 7 bases and J dropped 2 bases, with 12 bases sitting between them. Germline V gives CDR1 MDHEN, CDR2 SYDVKM. The CDR3 is CASTSGGPGNTIYF. The CDR3 region has the DNA TGTGCCAGCACATCCGGGGGGCCTGGAAACACCATATATTTT.

The rearrangement uses TRBV10-3 and TRBJ2-5, with 8 positions matching TRBD1. CDR1 is ENHRY, CDR2 SYGVKD, per germline. The length of the CDR3 is 14 residues. V shed 3 bases, J shed 5 bases, and the junction held 5 bases outside the gene matches. Here the CDR3 DNA reads TGTGCCATCAGTGACGCAGGGGGCCGGGAGACCCAGTACTTC. Its translation is CAISDAGGRETQYF.

V gene TRBV2 combines with J gene TRBJ1-3; TRBD1 is a possible D gene (5 bases). Per germline, CDR1 SNHLY and CDR2 FYNNEI. CDR3 length: 15 residues. The V end lost 5 bases, the J end lost 5 bases, and 16 bases lay between the germline ends. The CDR3 coding sequence is TGTGCCAGCAGTTCGACAGCATCTGAGAGAAACACCATATATTTT. The encoded protein is CASSSTASERNTIYF.

This chain joins TRBV7-9 and TRBJ2-2; a possible D gene is TRBD2 (5 bases). This CDR3 contains 15 residues. V lost 7 bases and J lost 0, with 12 bases in between. The germline V gene has CDR1 SEHNR and CDR2 FQNEAQ (reference sequence). In DNA, the CDR3 is TGTGCCAGCACCCCTGCGGGTCCGAACACCGGGGAGCTGTTTTTT. Translating it yields CASTPAGPNTGELFF.

The chain combines TRBV7-9 with TRBJ1-6; 10 bases align to TRBD1. Germline CDR1 SEHNR, CDR2 FQNEAQ (reference sequence). V was pared by 3 bases and J by 11 bases, with 10 bases of the junction left unmatched. The CDR3 sequence is 16 residues long. For the CDR3, the DNA is TGTGCCAGCAGCTTCAGGGGACAGGGGCTGTCGGCACCCCTCCACTTT. Translated, it gives CASSFRGQGLSAPLHF.

The chain carries TRBV19 and TRBJ1-4, with D hard to call. CDR3 size: 16 residues. Germline CDR1 LNHDA, CDR2 SQIVND (reference sequence). Between the trimmed V and J ends, which lost 4 bases and 0 bases, there was a span of 12 bases. DNA for the CDR3: TGTGCCAGTAGTAGCAGAATTCTTGCAACTAATGAAAAACTGTTTTTT. Protein sequence: CASSSRILATNEKLFF.

The chain joins TRBV6-2 or TRBV6-3 to TRBJ2-3; 7 nucleotides align to TRBD1. Germline V gives CDR1 MNHEY, CDR2 SVGEGT. The CDR3 is 18 residues long. V was clipped by 6 bases and J by 0 bases; unmatched bases: 15. This CDR3 reads CASSVRVDRATSTDTQYF. CDR3 DNA sequence: TGTGCCAGCAGCGTAAGAGTTGACAGGGCGACTAGCACAGATACGCAGTATTTT.

This chain uses TRBV28 with TRBJ2-7, with TRBD1 identical over 9 bases. V dropped 6 bases and J dropped 6; count of bases not matched to a gene: 6. Germline CDR1 and CDR2: MDHEN and SYDVKM. The CDR3 is 13 residues long. CDR3 nucleotide sequence: TGTGCCAGCAGCCGGGACAGGGCCTTCGAGCAGTACTTC. This translates into CASSRDRAFEQYF. The whole variable domain, remainder taken from reference TRBV28 and TRBJ2-7, is DVKVTQSSRYLVKRTGEKVFLECVQDMDHENMFWYRQDPGLGLRLIYFSYDVKMKEKGDIPEGYSVSREKKERFSLILESASTNQTSMYLCASSRDRAFEQYFGPGTRLTVT.

The chain uses TRBV5-1 and TRBJ2-3; the match to TRBD1 covers 7 bases. The J segment lost 1 base and the V segment lost 2 bases, leaving 7 bases of the junction unmatched. This CDR3 spans 16 amino acids. The germline CDR1 and CDR2 sequences are SGHRS and YFSETQ. This CDR3 is CASSLGTAEGTDTQYF. As DNA, the CDR3 is TGCGCCAGCAGCTTAGGGACAGCAGAGGGCACAGATACGCAGTATTTT.

The chain has TRBV18 and TRBJ1-5; tentatively, D is TRBD1 (5 bases). The germline gives CDR1 KGHSH, CDR2 LQKENI. The CDR3 runs to 14 residues. V lost 6 bases and J lost 0, with 9 bases in between. CDR3 sequence (DNA): TGTGCCAGCTCGTCGACAGATAGCAATCAGCCCCAGCATTTT. This translates into CASSSTDSNQPQHF. The full variable domain, with the rest looked up from reference TRBV18 and TRBJ1-5, is NAGVMQNPRHLVRRRGQEARLRCSPMKGHSHVYWYRQLPEEGLKFMVYLQKENIIDESGMPKERFSAEFPKEGPSILRIQQVVRGDSAAYFCASSSTDSNQPQHFGDGTRLSIL.

This sequence joins TRBV21-1 and TRBJ1-4; TRBD1 is the table's D call and was not checked against the DNA. TRBV21-1 is labeled a pseudogene. The CDR3 totals 10 residues. In DNA, the CDR3 is TGTGCCAGCAGCGAACACGTCCTGTTTTTT. Translated: CASSEHVLFF.

A few counts support this clone. The CDR3 DNA follows: TGTGCCAGCAGCCAACAGGGGGCATTAGCCGCTTTCTTT. Its protein is CASSQQGALAAFF. The chain uses TRBV3-1 (or the pseudogene TRBV3-2) and TRBJ1-1; 8 bases align to TRBD1. Germline V CDR1 and CDR2: LGHDT, YNNKEL (reference sequence). The CDR3 covers 13 residues. The V segment lost 2 bases and the J segment 11 bases; nucleotides outside the gene matches: 7.

The chain links TRBV18 to TRBJ1-4; TRBD1 matches 7 bases. The CDR3 is 15 residues long. Losses at the gene ends were 6 bases for V and 5 bases for J; bases not matched to a gene: 9. The germline gives CDR1 KGHSH, CDR2 LQKENI. The CDR3 DNA sequence: TGTGCCAGCTCTCAACAGGGGCCCCCAAATGAAAAACTGTTTTTT. It encodes CASSQQGPPNEKLFF. Full variable domain (rest looked up from reference TRBV18 and TRBJ1-4): NAGVMQNPRHLVRRRGQEARLRCSPMKGHSHVYWYRQLPEEGLKFMVYLQKENIIDESGMPKERFSAEFPKEGPSILRIQQVVRGDSAAYFCASSQQGPPNEKLFFGSGTQLSVL.

V is TRBV19 and J is TRBJ1-1; D is uncertain. CDR3 length: 14 residues. V was shortened by 7 bases and J by 3 bases, with 15 bases between the two germline ends. The germline gives CDR1 LNHDA, CDR2 SQIVND (reference sequence). This CDR3 is CASTLKGGYTEAFF. DNA of the CDR3: TGTGCCAGTACCCTAAAGGGAGGGTACACTGAAGCTTTCTTT. The full variable domain, its missing parts supplied by reference TRBV19 and TRBJ1-1, is DGGITQSPKYLFRKEGQNVTLSCEQNLNHDAMYWYRQDPGQGLRLIYYSQIVNDFQKGDIAEGYSVSREKKESFPLTVTSAQKNPTAFYLCASTLKGGYTEAFFGQGTRLTVV.

The chain employs TRBV9 and TRBJ1-3; D unresolved. The germline V and J ends were trimmed by 4 bases and 0 bases, with 11 bases remaining between them. The CDR3 consists of 15 residues. Germline values: CDR1 SGDLS, CDR2 YYNGEE. The CDR3 DNA follows: TGTGCCAGCAGCCGAGCGGTAGGCTCTGGAAACACCATATATTTT. Residues: CASSRAVGSGNTIYF.

This sequence joins TRBV6-5 and TRBJ2-5; 9 nucleotides align to TRBD1. This CDR3 is built from 15 residues. V was pared by 5 bases and J by 7 bases, with 11 bases of the junction left unmatched. CDR1 is MNHEY and CDR2 is SVGAGI in the germline V gene. The CDR3 is CASSRTGTGLGTQYF. CDR3 coding DNA: TGTGCCAGCAGTCGGACCGGGACAGGGTTAGGGACCCAGTACTTC.

The rearrangement joins TRBV5-4 to TRBJ1-1, with 9 bases lining up with TRBD1. Looked up from germline, CDR1 is SGHNT and CDR2 is YYREEE (reference sequence). Losses at the gene ends were 5 bases for V and 4 bases for J; bases not matched to a gene: 12. The CDR3 consists of 16 residues. The chain's CDR3 is CASSSSSGTGITEAFF. In DNA form, the CDR3 reads TGTGCCAGCAGTTCATCTTCCGGGACAGGGATCACTGAAGCTTTCTTT. Complete variable domain (other parts from reference TRBV5-4 and TRBJ1-1): ETGVTQSPTHLIKTRGQQVTLRCSSQSGHNTVSWYQQALGQGPQFIFQYYREEENGRGNFPPRFSGLQFPNYSSELNVNALELDDSALYLCASSSSSGTGITEAFFGQGTRLTVV.

Only one count was recorded for this clone. The V gene is TRBV18, the J gene TRBJ2-2; 8 positions match TRBD1. The CDR3 is made up of 17 amino acids. V trimming: 7 bases; J trimming: 3 bases; junction bases outside the gene matches: 13. Germline V gives CDR1 KGHSH, CDR2 LQKENI. The CDR3 is CASCRDRSRPHTGELFF. The CDR3 DNA reads TGTGCCAGCTGCCGGGACAGGAGTCGCCCCCACACCGGGGAGCTGTTTTTT.

This chain links TRBV5-1 with TRBJ1-4, with D hard to call. Germline CDR1 and CDR2: SGHRS and YFSETQ. The CDR3 consists of 15 residues. V dropped 4 bases and J dropped 4 bases, with 14 bases sitting between them. CDR3 nucleotide sequence: TGCGCCAGCAGCCCCGAAGCAGGTTTTAATGAAAAACTGTTTTTT. Amino acids: CASSPEAGFNEKLFF. Based on the CDR3 plus reference TRBV5-1 and TRBJ1-4, the full variable domain is KAGVTQTPRYLIKTRGQQVTLSCSPISGHRSVSWYQQTPGQGLQFLFEYFSETQRNKGNFPGRFSGRQFSNSRSEMNVSTLELGDSALYLCASSPEAGFNEKLFFGSGTQLSVL.

The chain is built from TRBV9 and TRBJ1-3; D unresolved. Trimming stripped 0 bases from V and 2 bases from J, with 6 bases between. Germline V gives CDR1 SGDLS, CDR2 YYNGEE. The CDR3 has 14 residues. The CDR3 loop is CASSVAKAGNTIYF. The CDR3 nucleotides read TGTGCCAGCAGCGTAGCTAAAGCTGGAAACACCATATATTTT.

V is TRBV29-1 and J is TRBJ2-5; TRBD2 matches at 9 bases. V trimming: 5 bases; J trimming: 3 bases; junction bases outside the gene matches: 4. The CDR3 is 13 residues long. In germline, CDR1 is SQVTM, CDR2 ANQGSEA. In DNA form, the CDR3 reads TGCAGCGTTCCACGACTAGCGGAAGAGACCCAGTACTTC. It encodes CSVPRLAEETQYF.

V is TRBV11-2 and J is TRBJ2-2; TRBD1 matches 7 bases. CDR3 length equals 17 residues. Germline V lookup: CDR1 SGHAT, CDR2 FQNNGV. V trimming: 5 bases; J trimming: 6 bases; junction bases outside the gene matches: 15. The CDR3 loop is CASSRTGAALVAGELFF. DNA for the CDR3: TGTGCCAGCAGCAGAACAGGGGCAGCGCTAGTAGCCGGGGAGCTGTTTTTT.

This chain connects TRBV24-1 to TRBJ2-1, with 10 bases lining up with TRBD2. This CDR3 has 17 amino acids. Germline V gene lookup returns CDR1 KGHDR and CDR2 SFDVKD. The J segment lost 0 bases and the V segment lost 3 bases, leaving 4 bases of the junction unmatched. Here the CDR3 DNA reads TGTGCCACCAGTGATCCCTCTAGCGGGAGCTCCTACAATGAGCAGTTCTTC. This encodes CATSDPSSGSSYNEQFF.